The present TCR beta chain was sequenced within a study of blood T cell repertoires in COVID-19 (dated by TCRdb to the early 2020s). Study-wide context: Samples from collaborators originated in the United States, Italy and Spain and spanned both the acute and convalescent phases of COVID-19. The material from the prospective study consisted of cDNA or gDNA derived from T cells, B-cell-depleted T cells, or PBMCs. HLA class I and class II types, where available, came from metadata supplied by the sample provider rather than from assay-based typing. Deeply sampled blood TCRbeta repertoires from subjects exposed to, actively infected with, or recovered from COVID-19 were included in the dataset. Sample metadata almost always included a de-identified subject ID, COVID-19 status, age in years and sex. The repertoires were released in a freely available public database intended as a resource for research on the immune response to SARS-CoV-2. The samples were drawn from the first 160 participants of the ongoing ImmuneRACE study and from over 950 subjects provided by 6 global collaborators.

TCRbeta CDR3 regions were amplified from genomic DNA by means of the immunoSEQ Assay, a bias-controlled multiplex PCR. The published analysis was carried out like this. Within the assay, amplification of reference gene primers was used to estimate how many nucleated cells each sample contained. To quantify the absolute abundance of each unique TCRbeta CDR3 rearrangement, sequence reads were collapsed and filtered. For each sample, productive Simpson clonality was calculated as the square root of Simpson's diversity index across productive rearrangements. The clones in this table, taken by TCRdb from immuneACCESS, are in-frame only. Not every clone is retained; where verified, under half of the shortfall comes from an unresolved V gene, and the cause of the rest is unknown. The V and J calls and clone size come from that table; D and trimming were worked out from the DNA. The sample includes about 340,000 clones, with 88% observed a single time. The leading ten clones occupy just under 7.5% of the sample.

At one collaborating source in Seattle, patients were enrolled during active infection and were followed longitudinally through the course of disease. The collaborating institutions used their own protocols to collect whole blood in K2EDTA tubes. Collaborator samples were shipped for TCRbeta analysis as frozen whole blood, isolated PBMCs, or DNA extracted from either sample type. As regards this clone: No cognate antigen has been identified for it. No quality values exist for individual bases; no much larger clone is one base distant.

General conclusions and limits of the study: The quantity of clinical and demographic metadata differed by source and by participant and was supplied without curation.

Sequenced input: peripheral blood. This clonotype was obtained from a woman in her seventies with COVID-19, enrolled during active disease.

At the DNA level, the sequence is TGTGCCAGCAGCACCCGGACAGGGAGCTATGGCTACACCTTC. Its product reads: CASSTRTGSYGYTF. Recombination connected TRBV3-1 (or the pseudogene TRBV3-2) to TRBJ1-2; TRBD1 lines up with 8 middle nucleotides. For this chain, trimming is 5 bases at the V end and 4 bases at the J end, and the number of junction bases without a gene match is 6. The germline V gene (reference sequence) specifies LGHDT as CDR1 and YNNKEL as CDR2. The CDR3 numbers 14 residues from cysteine through phenylalanine. Just CDR3 DNA is preserved here, 42 bases in frame from base 1.